The 3 T cell receptor beta chains given below trace back to one sample, sequenced in a study of blood T cell repertoires in COVID-19. TCRdb's copy holds only in-frame clones and misses some; the assay was immunoSEQ multiplex PCR. The repertoire holds roughly 430,000 clones, with more than 70% as singletons. The specimen was PBMCs or T cells enriched from blood (not recorded which). Receptors originate from a woman aged 18-29 years who had been exposed to COVID-19.

The rearrangement uses TRBV28 and TRBJ2-3; 12 bases align to TRBD2. Germline lookup yields CDR1 MDHEN and CDR2 SYDVKM. Trimming cost V 7 bases and J 0 bases; bases outside gene matches: 11. This CDR3 is 18 amino acids long. CDR3 residues: CASTRRLAGGTSTDTQYF. CDR3 nucleotides: TGTGCCAGCACCCGCCGCCTAGCGGGGGGGACTAGCACAGATACGCAGTATTTT. Full variable domain (remainder filled in from reference TRBV28 and TRBJ2-3): DVKVTQSSRYLVKRTGEKVFLECVQDMDHENMFWYRQDPGLGLRLIYFSYDVKMKEKGDIPEGYSVSREKKERFSLILESASTNQTSMYLCASTRRLAGGTSTDTQYFGPGTRLTVL.

The count of this clone is one. The rearrangement uses TRBV19 and TRBJ1-4, with D possibly TRBD1 on 5 matching bases. This CDR3 is built from 13 residues. Germline CDR1 is LNHDA and CDR2 is SQIVND (reference sequence). V was cut by 1 base and J by 7 bases, with 7 bases left in between. The CDR3 protein is CASSIGQLEKLFF. CDR3 in DNA: TGTGCCAGTAGTATAGGACAGCTTGAAAAACTGTTTTTT.

The chain carries TRBV19 and TRBJ2-5; tentatively, D is TRBD2 (8 bases). Germline lookup yields CDR1 LNHDA and CDR2 SQIVND (reference sequence). The V gene lost 5 bases and the J gene lost 5 bases, with 21 bases spanning the gap. This CDR3 is 16 amino acids long. The CDR3 nucleotides read TGTGCCAGTAGTCTCCTAGGGACTAGGACAGGCGAGACCCAGTACTTC. Its translation: CASSLLGTRTGETQYF.